Listed here are 28 T cell receptor beta chains from one sample, sequenced in a study of T cells in Graves' hyperthyroidism and ophthalmopathy. RNA transcripts yielded amplified TCR beta CDR3 regions. An initial round of RT-PCR targeting the TCR CDR3 relied on the HTBI primer set. One entry per CDR3 protein, called by TCRdb with MiXCR from the multiplex PCR reads. The sample yields roughly 240,000 distinct CDR3 sequences, about a sixth seen once. Material for sequencing was blood. These receptors originate from a woman aged 18-29 years with Graves' ophthalmopathy.

There are many counts of this clonotype. The rearrangement joins TRBV7-9 to TRBJ2-5, with TRBD1 identical over 7 bases. The germline V gene encodes CDR1 SEHNR and CDR2 FQNEAQ (reference sequence). Unmatched junction bases numbered 10, after V lost 5 bases and J lost 1 base. The CDR3 contains 16 residues. CDR3 loop: CASSTRGTGVQETQYF. The CDR3 region has the DNA TGTGCCAGCAGCACACGGGGTACAGGGGTCCAAGAGACCCAGTACTTC. The entire variable domain, with the rest obtained from reference TRBV7-9 and TRBJ2-5, is as follows: DTGVSQNPRHKITKRGQNVTFRCDPISEHNRLYWYRQTLGQGPEFLTYFQNEAQLEKSRLLSDRFSAERPKGSFSTLEIQRTEQGDSAMYLCASSTRGTGVQETQYFGPGTRLLVL.

In this sample, this clonotype turned up many times. V is TRBV12-3 or TRBV12-4 and J is TRBJ2-1, with D tentatively TRBD1 or TRBD2 (5 bases each). The CDR3 covers 15 residues. Trimming took 6 bases from V and 6 from J, leaving 18 bases between them. CDR3: CASSEGPAGSNEQFF. As DNA, the CDR3 is TGTGCCAGCAGCGAGGGACCGGCTGGCTCCAATGAGCAGTTCTTC.

This clonotype was picked up many times. The chain is built from TRBV5-1 and TRBJ2-1; a weak D match, TRBD2 (5 bases). Deletions cut 3 bases from V and 8 bases from J, with 12 bases between. The CDR3 totals 13 residues. Germline lookup yields CDR1 SGHRS and CDR2 YFSETQ. The CDR3 sequence: CASSSPRTHEQFF. In DNA, the CDR3 is TGCGCCAGCAGCTCACCGAGGACTCATGAGCAGTTCTTC.

This clonotype has a count of ten or more. The genes are TRBV6-1 and TRBJ2-7; 8 nucleotides line up with TRBD1. Trimming took 4 bases from V and 3 from J; bases not matched to a gene: 8. The CDR3 totals 15 residues. Germline CDR1 and CDR2: MNHNS and SASEGT. This CDR3 is CASSALRDRSYEQYF. In DNA form, the CDR3 reads TGTGCCAGCAGTGCCCTCCGGGACAGGAGCTACGAGCAGTACTTC.

This clonotype has at least ten counts. This chain joins TRBV7-8 and TRBJ2-3; TRBD2 is a possible D gene (7 bases). The CDR3 loop spans 16 amino acids. The V gene's germline CDR1 is SGHVS and CDR2 FQNEAQ. V lost 7 bases and J 5 bases, leaving 22 bases between the germline ends. CDR3 DNA: TGTGCCAGCACCAGAGGGGGGGGATGGGATAAAGATACGCAGTATTTT. Its protein is CASTRGGGWDKDTQYF.

Many counts were recorded for this clonotype. V and J are TRBV20-1 and TRBJ2-7; maybe TRBD2 (6 bases). CDR3 length: 15 residues. Trimming left V 3 bases short and J 0 bases short, with 15 bases between. Germline-derived CDR1 and CDR2 are DFQATT and SNEGSKA (reference sequence). For the CDR3, the DNA is TGCAGTGCTAGCCTAAGAGGGAGGTTCTCCTACGAGCAGTACTTC. Translated, it gives CSASLRGRFSYEQYF.

This clonotype has a count of ten or more. V usage is TRBV7-9 and J usage is TRBJ1-3; D remains ambiguous. Germline-derived CDR1 and CDR2 are SEHNR and FQNEAQ (reference sequence). Between the trimmed V and J ends, which lost 4 bases and 9 bases, there was a span of 16 bases. This CDR3 has 14 amino acids. The CDR3 is CASSSGPDPPTIYF. The DNA for the CDR3 is TGTGCCAGCAGCTCTGGCCCGGACCCACCCACCATATATTTT. Looking up the rest from reference TRBV7-9 and TRBJ1-3 gives the full variable domain: DTGVSQNPRHKITKRGQNVTFRCDPISEHNRLYWYRQTLGQGPEFLTYFQNEAQLEKSRLLSDRFSAERPKGSFSTLEIQRTEQGDSAMYLCASSSGPDPPTIYFGEGSWLTVV.

This clonotype was seen ten or more times. The gene calls are TRBV11-2 and TRBJ1-6, with a weak D call TRBD1 (5 bases). CDR1 is SGHAT and CDR2 is FQNNGV in the germline V gene. The CDR3 spans 17 residues. V lost 4 bases and J 9 bases, leaving 22 bases between the germline ends. For the CDR3, the DNA is TGTGCCAGCAGCTCCGCCGACAGCGGAAGGCCCGGTTCACCCCTCCACTTT. It translates to CASSSADSGRPGSPLHF.

This clonotype was seen many times. The genes are TRBV12-3 or TRBV12-4 and TRBJ2-2; D remains ambiguous. V lost 4 bases and J 7 bases, leaving 7 bases between the germline ends. The CDR3 is made up of 12 amino acids. The CDR3 nucleotides read TGTGCCAGCAGTTCTGCTAACGGGGAGCTGTTTTTT. Translating gives CASSSANGELFF.

This clonotype was found a few times. This sequence joins TRBV12-5 and TRBJ1-1; D uncertain. The CDR3 loop spans 12 amino acids. V lost 6 bases, J lost 1 base, and 6 bases lay in between. Germline lookup yields CDR1 LGHNT and CDR2 FRNRAP. CDR3 region: CASGTENTEAFF. The CDR3 DNA sequence: TGTGCTAGTGGGACGGAGAACACTGAAGCTTTCTTT.

This clonotype was observed many times. The V call is TRBV5-5, the J call TRBJ1-4; D unclear. The V gene lost 2 bases and the J gene lost 4 bases, with 12 bases spanning the gap. There are 15 residues in the CDR3. Germline lookup yields CDR1 SGHKS and CDR2 YYEKEE (reference sequence). The CDR3 loop reads CASSLHAKLNEKLFF. The CDR3, as DNA: TGTGCCAGCAGCTTACATGCGAAGCTTAATGAAAAACTGTTTTTT.

V gene TRBV12-3 or TRBV12-4 combines with J gene TRBJ1-1, with 11 bases fitting TRBD1. V shed 6 bases and J 5 bases; nucleotides not matched to a gene: 11. CDR3 length equals 16 residues. The CDR3 loop reads CASRVGTGGAWTEAFF. The CDR3 DNA reads as TGTGCCAGCAGGGTCGGGACAGGGGGGGCTTGGACTGAAGCTTTCTTT.

CDR3 coding DNA: TGTGCCAGCAGCCAAGAAGGGACAGGAGGGGTCCACGAGCAGTACTTC. It yields the protein CASSQEGTGGVHEQYF. The chain has TRBV3-1 and TRBJ2-7; TRBD1 agrees at 8 bases. V was clipped by 0 bases and J by 5 bases; unmatched bases: 9. Per germline, CDR1 LGHDT and CDR2 YNNKEL (reference sequence). The CDR3 runs 16 residues.

This clonotype showed up many times. The chain links TRBV3-1 to TRBJ2-5, with a possible D match to TRBD2 (5 bases). The CDR3 length is 17 residues. The V gene lost 0 bases and the J gene lost 5 bases, with 19 bases spanning the gap. The germline V gene has CDR1 LGHDT and CDR2 YNNKEL (reference sequence). The CDR3 nucleotides are TGTGCCAGCAGCCAAGAATGGCGAGCGGCCCCGGTGGAGACCCAGTACTTC. This gives the protein CASSQEWRAAPVETQYF.

Regarding this clonotype: A read error may be the cause here, since a much bigger clone is one base away. This chain joins TRBV12-3 or TRBV12-4 and TRBJ1-4, with a weak D call TRBD1 (5 bases). This CDR3 is 13 amino acids long. Trimming stripped 7 bases from V and 12 bases from J, with 18 bases between. In DNA, the CDR3 is TGTGCCAGCACTCCCAGAGTGGGGGTGGAACTGTTTTTT. It codes for CASTPRVGVELFF.

This clonotype was recorded at least ten times. J is TRBJ2-7 and V is TRBV6-2 or TRBV6-3; 11 bases are a match to TRBD1. This CDR3 is 18 amino acids long. V trimming: 6 bases; J trimming: 0 bases; junction bases outside the gene matches: 13. Germline CDR1 MNHEY, CDR2 SVGEGT. DNA of the CDR3: TGTGCCAGCAGCGGAGGACAGGGGGCGCGTTACAGCTCCTACGAGCAGTACTTC. Translation: CASSGGQGARYSSYEQYF.

This rearrangement joins TRBV20-1 to TRBJ1-2, with 9 bases that match TRBD1. CDR1 is DFQATT, CDR2 SNEGSKA, per germline (reference sequence). There are 11 residues in the CDR3. The V segment lost 6 bases and the J segment 7 bases; nucleotides outside the gene matches: 3. CDR3 loop: CSAGQGIGYTF. In DNA, the CDR3 is TGCAGTGCGGGACAGGGTATTGGCTACACCTTC.

This clonotype was detected ten times or more. The gene calls are TRBV18 and TRBJ1-2; TRBD1 matches 10 bases. The CDR3 is 13 residues long. J gave up 7 bases and V 4 bases, and 3 bases lay outside the gene matches. Germline V lookup: CDR1 KGHSH, CDR2 LQKENI. DNA for the CDR3: TGTGCCAGCTCACGGGACAGGGGAGTTGGCTACACCTTC. Amino acids: CASSRDRGVGYTF. The full variable domain, with the rest looked up from reference TRBV18 and TRBJ1-2, is NAGVMQNPRHLVRRRGQEARLRCSPMKGHSHVYWYRQLPEEGLKFMVYLQKENIIDESGMPKERFSAEFPKEGPSILRIQQVVRGDSAAYFCASSRDRGVGYTFGSGTRLTVV.

This clonotype was seen repeatedly, ten times or more. The CDR3 sequence is CATSRDRGTGELFF. The CDR3, as DNA: TGTGCCACCAGCAGAGATCGAGGGACCGGGGAGCTGTTTTTT. This rearrangement joins TRBV15 to TRBJ2-2; D possibly corresponds to TRBD2 (5 bases). Germline loops: CDR1 LNHNV, CDR2 YYDKDF (reference sequence). V lost 0 bases and J lost 5, with 7 bases in between. There are 14 residues in the CDR3.

This chain links TRBV20-1 with TRBJ1-3; D uncertain. Germline loops: CDR1 DFQATT, CDR2 SNEGSKA (reference sequence). CDR3 length equals 13 residues. Trimming stripped 1 base from V and 0 bases from J, with 4 bases between. The CDR3 DNA reads as TGCAGTGCTAGAGGGGGCTCTGGAAACACCATATATTTT. As protein: CSARGGSGNTIYF.

This clonotype was detected ten times or more. This chain joins TRBV30 and TRBJ1-2; TRBD1 aligns across 8 bases. Per germline, CDR1 GTSNPN and CDR2 SVGIG (reference sequence). The CDR3 runs 15 residues. J gave up 8 bases and V 2 bases, and 13 bases lay outside the gene matches. The CDR3 sequence: CAWSRTRTGGGGYTF. The CDR3 DNA reads TGTGCCTGGAGTAGAACCCGTACAGGGGGTGGCGGCTACACCTTC.

This clonotype was detected ten times or more. The chain has TRBV5-5 and TRBJ2-4; D is ambiguous. The germline V and J ends were trimmed by 5 bases and 0 bases, with 6 bases remaining between them. The CDR3 is made up of 13 amino acids. Germline V gives CDR1 SGHKS, CDR2 YYEKEE (reference sequence). CDR3 in DNA: TGTGCCAGCAGAATCATAGCCAAAAACATTCAGTACTTC. Encoded protein: CASRIIAKNIQYF.

This clonotype has at least ten counts. V and J are TRBV28 and TRBJ2-5; 9 nucleotides match TRBD1. CDR3 length: 14 residues. Germline values: CDR1 MDHEN, CDR2 SYDVKM. V shed 3 bases and J 4 bases; nucleotides not matched to a gene: 3. The CDR3 DNA reads as TGTGCCAGCAGTTTCGACAGGGGGGCAGAGACCCAGTACTTC. As protein: CASSFDRGAETQYF.

Note on this clonotype: A much larger clone differs from this one at a single base, so this may be a read error. The V gene is TRBV27, the J gene TRBJ2-2, with TRBD2 matching 7 bases. The length of the CDR3 is 15 residues. CDR1 and CDR2 from the germline V gene are MNHEY and SMNVEV (reference sequence). CDR3 in DNA: TGTGCCACCTCGTTAGGCGGGAGTTTCGTCGGGGAGCTGCTTTTT. Its protein product is CATSLGGSFVGELLF.

This chain joins TRBV20-1 and TRBJ2-3, with D possibly called TRBD1 or TRBD2 (5 bases each). Trimming shortened V by 2 bases and J by 1 base, and 16 bases separated the two germline ends. The CDR3 contains 16 residues. Per germline, CDR1 DFQATT and CDR2 SNEGSKA (reference sequence). The CDR3 nucleotides are TGCAGTGCTAGAAGATTGGGGGTACGTGGCACAGATACGCAGTATTTT. As protein: CSARRLGVRGTDTQYF.

This clonotype was detected only a few times. This chain joins TRBV3-2 and TRBJ2-2; the table assigns TRBD2, which was not confirmed against the DNA. TRBV3-2 has pseudogene status. This CDR3 spans 20 amino acids. The DNA for the CDR3 is TGTGCCAGCAGCCAAGATCGACTAGCGGGAGGGCCTTCGTACACCGGGGAGCTGTTTTTT. This encodes CASSQDRLAGGPSYTGELFF.

CDR3: CASSQGPGGIINYGYTF. The CDR3 DNA is TGCGCCAGCAGCCAGGGGCCGGGAGGGATCATTAACTATGGCTACACCTTC. The chain links TRBV4-1 to TRBJ1-2, with D perhaps TRBD1 (5 bases). Per germline, CDR1 MGHRA and CDR2 YSYEKL. The germline V and J ends were trimmed by 3 bases and 1 base, with 18 bases remaining between them. This CDR3 region has 17 residues.

There are many counts of this clonotype. The CDR3 loop reads CASSSGDGGRSPGELFF. In DNA form, the CDR3 reads TGCGCCAGCAGCTCGGGGGATGGCGGGAGATCCCCCGGGGAGCTGTTTTTT. The chain carries TRBV5-1 and TRBJ2-2, with 7 nucleotides matching TRBD2. This CDR3 contains 17 residues. CDR1 is SGHRS, CDR2 YFSETQ, per germline. V shed 3 bases and J 6 bases; nucleotides not matched to a gene: 14.